This T cell receptor (beta chain) was captured by sequencing in a study of cytomegalovirus exposure and HLA in healthy donors. Overall study findings and caveats: It has been reported that TCR beta sequences accurately predicted the HLA-A and HLA-B alleles of most subjects. A reported reduction in N-insertions relative to the roughly 670-donor mean was seen in an Asian-associated ancestry cluster in a later analysis. The authors assumed roughly uniform sequencing depth across donors for presence/absence analyses.

Regarding this clone: What it recognizes is unknown.

The donors gave bone marrow, and they were healthy. PCR amplification relied on 60 Vbeta primers (plus 13 Jbeta primers). Profiling relied on immunoSEQ multiplex PCR, and the TCRdb table lists in-frame clones only, not all of them. The data show some 130,000 clones, almost 80% seen once. The sequenced sample was PBMCs. The clonotype was recovered from a female donor in good health and CMV-seronegative.

The CDR3 coding sequence is TGTGCCAGCAGCTCGAGGGCCGGGACAGGGATCACCGGGGAGCTGTTTTTT. Protein: CASSSRAGTGITGELFF. J is TRBJ2-2 and V is TRBV7-9, with 9 nucleotides matching TRBD1. CDR1 SEHNR and CDR2 FQNEAQ come from the germline V gene (reference sequence). Trimming cost V 4 bases and J 4 bases; bases outside gene matches: 10. This CDR3 is 17 amino acids long.